A selection of T cell receptor beta chains follows, all from one sample in a study of neurological immune-mediated disorders. One entry per CDR3 protein, called by TCRdb with MiXCR from the 5' RACE reads. The sample shows tens of thousands of distinct CDR3 sequences, roughly 13% of them seen only once. The sample taken for sequencing was PBMCs. The receptor set was obtained from a female donor in good health. Both conserved end residues are part of each CDR3. Fields, in order: J gene, V gene, CDR3 protein.

j_gene: TRBJ2-7
v_gene: TRBV20-1
CDR3aa: CSAQGDRPYEQYF

j_gene: TRBJ2-7
v_gene: TRBV3-1
CDR3aa: CASSQLGGFYEQYF

j_gene: TRBJ1-1
v_gene: TRBV30
CDR3aa: CAWSVRQLNTEAFF

j_gene: TRBJ1-6
v_gene: TRBV12-3/TRBV12-4
CDR3aa: CASIRGSSYNSPLHF

j_gene: TRBJ1-1
v_gene: TRBV29-1
CDR3aa: CSVEGRGTEAFF

j_gene: TRBJ1-1
v_gene: TRBV20-1
CDR3aa: CSAYPGGLGNTEAFF

j_gene: TRBJ2-7
v_gene: TRBV6-5
CDR3aa: CASSYGTSGGSEQYF

j_gene: TRBJ1-2
v_gene: TRBV5-1
CDR3aa: CASSLVEGRDGYTF

j_gene: TRBJ2-1
v_gene: TRBV29-1
CDR3aa: CSVDIEAGPKQFF

j_gene: TRBJ2-1
v_gene: TRBV20-1
CDR3aa: CSARGPLGANEQFF

j_gene: TRBJ2-5
v_gene: TRBV7-9
CDR3aa: CATPEGRGQETQYF

j_gene: TRBJ2-4
v_gene: TRBV12-3/TRBV12-4
CDR3aa: CASSLGGGQGARAQNIQYF

j_gene: TRBJ2-7
v_gene: TRBV20-1
CDR3aa: CSAWLRDEQYF

j_gene: TRBJ1-1
v_gene: TRBV12-3/TRBV12-4
CDR3aa: CASSLGQKPEAFF

j_gene: TRBJ2-6
v_gene: TRBV9
CDR3aa: CASSAQTPGANVLTF

j_gene: TRBJ2-1
v_gene: TRBV6-4
CDR3aa: CASSNSGGSYNEQFF

j_gene: TRBJ2-1
v_gene: TRBV29-1
CDR3aa: CSVERSGGFYNEQFF

j_gene: TRBJ1-1
v_gene: TRBV15
CDR3aa: CATSRDLYSAFF

j_gene: TRBJ2-2
v_gene: TRBV5-1
CDR3aa: CASSPGSDHGELFF

j_gene: TRBJ2-5
v_gene: TRBV10-3
CDR3aa: CAISESGQRETQYF

j_gene: TRBJ1-1
v_gene: TRBV2
CDR3aa: CASRTFAGDQSVAFF

j_gene: TRBJ1-5
v_gene: TRBV6-2/TRBV6-3
CDR3aa: CASSGAGGSQPQHF

j_gene: TRBJ2-1
v_gene: TRBV19
CDR3aa: CASRGPAPYNEQFF

j_gene: TRBJ2-7
v_gene: TRBV10-2
CDR3aa: CASSRTSDEQYF

j_gene: TRBJ2-1
v_gene: TRBV20-1
CDR3aa: CSARDTRAGLDEQFF

j_gene: TRBJ1-5
v_gene: TRBV20-1
CDR3aa: CSARAIAGDRGDQPQHF

j_gene: TRBJ2-7
v_gene: TRBV29-1
CDR3aa: CSVRRGGRSAGEQYF

j_gene: TRBJ2-7
v_gene: TRBV29-1
CDR3aa: CSVEGLAGVEQYF

j_gene: TRBJ2-7
v_gene: TRBV5-1
CDR3aa: CASSQNTGLDEQYF

j_gene: TRBJ1-1
v_gene: TRBV3-1
CDR3aa: CASSQPPDRGNTEAFF

j_gene: TRBJ1-6
v_gene: TRBV12-3/TRBV12-4
CDR3aa: CASSYASSSPLHF

j_gene: TRBJ2-1
v_gene: TRBV5-1
CDR3aa: CASSFDRDEQFF

j_gene: TRBJ1-1
v_gene: TRBV12-3/TRBV12-4
CDR3aa: CASTLGQLNTEAFF

j_gene: TRBJ2-3
v_gene: TRBV7-9
CDR3aa: CASSLGDGTSGDYTDTQYF

j_gene: TRBJ1-2
v_gene: TRBV29-1
CDR3aa: CSGGDRGDFYDGYTF

j_gene: TRBJ1-2
v_gene: TRBV7-9
CDR3aa: CASRPEGYGYTF

j_gene: TRBJ2-7
v_gene: TRBV5-1
CDR3aa: CASSATGQGLYEQYF

j_gene: TRBJ2-7
v_gene: TRBV19
CDR3aa: CASSDRGYEQYF

j_gene: TRBJ2-3
v_gene: TRBV7-9
CDR3aa: CASSLRSLITDTQYF

j_gene: TRBJ2-3
v_gene: TRBV7-3
CDR3aa: CASSSLTSGVATDTQYF

j_gene: TRBJ1-1
v_gene: TRBV5-1
CDR3aa: CASSLPGSNTEAFF

j_gene: TRBJ2-3
v_gene: TRBV28
CDR3aa: CASSSNSGTSGTDTQYF

j_gene: TRBJ2-3
v_gene: TRBV28
CDR3aa: CASSSPSGGTDTQYF

j_gene: TRBJ1-4
v_gene: TRBV9
CDR3aa: CASSVEGKLPNEKLFF

j_gene: TRBJ1-6
v_gene: TRBV20-1
CDR3aa: CSARPDRGDSSPLHF

j_gene: TRBJ2-1
v_gene: TRBV3-1
CDR3aa: CASSQGLAGGWYNEQFF